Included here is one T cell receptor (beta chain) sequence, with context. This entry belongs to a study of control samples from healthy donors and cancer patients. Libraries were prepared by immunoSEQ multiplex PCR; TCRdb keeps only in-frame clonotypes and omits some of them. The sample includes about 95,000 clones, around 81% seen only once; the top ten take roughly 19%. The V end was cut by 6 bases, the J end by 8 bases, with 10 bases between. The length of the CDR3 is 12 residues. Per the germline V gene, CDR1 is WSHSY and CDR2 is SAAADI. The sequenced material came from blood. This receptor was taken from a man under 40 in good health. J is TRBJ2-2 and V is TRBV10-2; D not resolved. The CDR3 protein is CASRGEWGELFF. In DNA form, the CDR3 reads TGCGCCAGCAGAGGAGAGTGGGGGGAGCTGTTTTTT.